This entry is about one T cell receptor beta chain. This CDR3 has 15 amino acids. V dropped 4 bases and J dropped 5 bases, with 16 bases sitting between them. The germline CDR1 and CDR2 sequences are SGHRS and YFSETQ. The record originates from a study of blood T cell repertoires in COVID-19. Turning to the study itself: T cells, B-cell-depleted T cells, or PBMCs provided the cDNA or gDNA that served as material.

Per the original data handling: Amplification with reference gene primers provided the estimates of nucleated cell counts. The table came from immunoSEQ multiplex PCR; TCRdb's copy has only in-frame clones and leaves some out. V and J calls and clone size are as listed in that table; D and trimming were resolved from the DNA. The sample lists some 31,000 clones, around 73% occurring once. The sequenced material came from peripheral blood. The clonotype was recovered from a woman aged 55-70 years with acute or convalescent COVID-19. This chain uses TRBV5-1 with TRBJ1-5, with D perhaps matching TRBD1 (5 bases). The CDR3 DNA sequence: TGCGCCAGCAGCCCGGGGGGTTCAGATTATCAGCCCCAGCATTTT. Amino acid sequence: CASSPGGSDYQPQHF.